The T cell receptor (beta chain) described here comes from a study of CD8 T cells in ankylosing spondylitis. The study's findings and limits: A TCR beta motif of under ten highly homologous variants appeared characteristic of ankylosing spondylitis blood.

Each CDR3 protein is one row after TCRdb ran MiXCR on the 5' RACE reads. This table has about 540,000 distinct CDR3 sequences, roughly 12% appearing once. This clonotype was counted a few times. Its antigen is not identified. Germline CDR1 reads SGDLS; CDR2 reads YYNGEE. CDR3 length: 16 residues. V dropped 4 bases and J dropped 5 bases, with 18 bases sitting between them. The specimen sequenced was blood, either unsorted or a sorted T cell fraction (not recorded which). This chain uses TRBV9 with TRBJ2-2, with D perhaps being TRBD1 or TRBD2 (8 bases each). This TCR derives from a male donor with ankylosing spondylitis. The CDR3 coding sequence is TGTGCCAGCAGCACGGGGGGGACAGGCCTAACCGGGGAGCTGTTTTTT. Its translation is CASSTGGTGLTGELFF.